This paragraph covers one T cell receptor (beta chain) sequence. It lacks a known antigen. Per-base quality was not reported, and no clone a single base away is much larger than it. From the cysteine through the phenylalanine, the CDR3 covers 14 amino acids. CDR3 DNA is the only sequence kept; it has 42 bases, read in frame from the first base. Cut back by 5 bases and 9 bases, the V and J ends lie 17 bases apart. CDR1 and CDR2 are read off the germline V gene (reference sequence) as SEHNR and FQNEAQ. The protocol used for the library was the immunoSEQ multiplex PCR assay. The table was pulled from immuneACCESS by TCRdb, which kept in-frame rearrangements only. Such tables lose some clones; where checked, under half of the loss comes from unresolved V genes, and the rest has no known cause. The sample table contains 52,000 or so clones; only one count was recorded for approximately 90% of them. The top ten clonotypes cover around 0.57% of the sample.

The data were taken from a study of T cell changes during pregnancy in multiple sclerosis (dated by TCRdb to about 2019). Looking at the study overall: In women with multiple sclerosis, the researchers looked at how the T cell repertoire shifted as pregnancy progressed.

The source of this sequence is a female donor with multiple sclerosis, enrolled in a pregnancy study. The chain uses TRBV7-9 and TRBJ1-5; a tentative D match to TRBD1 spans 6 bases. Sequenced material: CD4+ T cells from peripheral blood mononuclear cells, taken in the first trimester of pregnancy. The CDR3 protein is CASSTGIQGSPQHF. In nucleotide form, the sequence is TGTGCCAGCAGCACCGGGATCCAGGGGTCGCCCCAGCATTTT.